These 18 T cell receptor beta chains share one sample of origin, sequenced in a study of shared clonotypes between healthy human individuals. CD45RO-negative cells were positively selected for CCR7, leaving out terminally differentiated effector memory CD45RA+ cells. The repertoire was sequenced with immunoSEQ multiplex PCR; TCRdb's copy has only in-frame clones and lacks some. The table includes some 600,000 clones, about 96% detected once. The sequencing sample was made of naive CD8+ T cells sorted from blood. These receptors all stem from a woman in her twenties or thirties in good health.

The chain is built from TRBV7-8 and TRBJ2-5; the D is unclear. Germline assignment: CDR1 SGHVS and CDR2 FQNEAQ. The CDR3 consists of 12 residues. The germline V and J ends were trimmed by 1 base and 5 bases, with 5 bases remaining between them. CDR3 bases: TGTGCCAGCAGCTTAGACTGGGAGACCCAGTACTTC. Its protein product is CASSLDWETQYF.

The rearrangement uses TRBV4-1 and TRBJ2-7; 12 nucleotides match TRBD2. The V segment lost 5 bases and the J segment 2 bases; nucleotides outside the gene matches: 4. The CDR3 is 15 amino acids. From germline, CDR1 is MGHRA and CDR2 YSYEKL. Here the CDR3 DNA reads TGCGCCAGCAGCGTAAGACTAGCGGGAGCCTACGAGCAGTACTTC. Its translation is CASSVRLAGAYEQYF.

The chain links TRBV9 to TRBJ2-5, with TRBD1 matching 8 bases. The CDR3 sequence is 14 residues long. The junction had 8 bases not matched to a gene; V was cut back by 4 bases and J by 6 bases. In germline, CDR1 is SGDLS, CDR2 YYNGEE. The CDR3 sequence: CASSPPDREKTQYF. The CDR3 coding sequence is TGTGCCAGCAGCCCGCCGGACAGGGAAAAGACCCAGTACTTC. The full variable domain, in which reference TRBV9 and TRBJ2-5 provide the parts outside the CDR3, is DSGVTQTPKHLITATGQRVTLRCSPRSGDLSVYWYQQSLDQGLQFLIQYYNGEERAKGNILERFSAQQFPDLHSELNLSSLELGDSALYFCASSPPDREKTQYFGPGTRLLVL.

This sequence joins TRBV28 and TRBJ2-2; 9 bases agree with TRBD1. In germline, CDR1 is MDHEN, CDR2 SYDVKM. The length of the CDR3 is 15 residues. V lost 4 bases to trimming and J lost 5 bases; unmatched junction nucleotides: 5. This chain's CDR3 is CASSYDRGFTGELFF. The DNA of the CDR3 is TGTGCCAGCAGTTACGACAGGGGGTTTACCGGGGAGCTGTTTTTT.

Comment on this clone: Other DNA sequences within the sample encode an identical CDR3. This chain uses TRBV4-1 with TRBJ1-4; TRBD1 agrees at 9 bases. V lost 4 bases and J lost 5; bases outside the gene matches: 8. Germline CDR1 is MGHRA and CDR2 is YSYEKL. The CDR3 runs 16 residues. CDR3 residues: CASSLLSGTGNEKLFF. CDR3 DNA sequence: TGCGCCAGCAGCCTATTAAGCGGGACAGGGAATGAAAAACTGTTTTTT.

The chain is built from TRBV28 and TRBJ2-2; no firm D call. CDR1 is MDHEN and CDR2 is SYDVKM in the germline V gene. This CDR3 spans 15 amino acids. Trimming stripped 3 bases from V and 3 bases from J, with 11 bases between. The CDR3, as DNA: TGTGCCAGCAGTTTCCCCACCCTTCACACCGGGGAGCTGTTTTTT. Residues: CASSFPTLHTGELFF. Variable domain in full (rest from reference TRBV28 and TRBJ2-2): DVKVTQSSRYLVKRTGEKVFLECVQDMDHENMFWYRQDPGLGLRLIYFSYDVKMKEKGDIPEGYSVSREKKERFSLILESASTNQTSMYLCASSFPTLHTGELFFGEGSRLTVL.

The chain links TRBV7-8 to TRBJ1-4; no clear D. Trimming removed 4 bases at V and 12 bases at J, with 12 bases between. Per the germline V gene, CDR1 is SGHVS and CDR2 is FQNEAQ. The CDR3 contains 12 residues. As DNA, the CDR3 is TGTGCCAGCAGCTCGGACGGCCCGGAACTGTTTTTT. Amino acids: CASSSDGPELFF.

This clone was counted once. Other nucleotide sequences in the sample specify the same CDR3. Written as DNA, the CDR3 is TGCGCCAGCAGCTTCCGGGACAATCCCTACGAGCAGTACTTC. It codes for CASSFRDNPYEQYF. The rearrangement joins TRBV5-1 to TRBJ2-7; D perhaps matches TRBD1 (6 bases). This CDR3 contains 14 residues. Germline V gene data show CDR1 as SGHRS and CDR2 as YFSETQ. V dropped 2 bases and J dropped 2 bases, with 11 bases sitting between them. The full variable domain, with the rest looked up from reference TRBV5-1 and TRBJ2-7, is KAGVTQTPRYLIKTRGQQVTLSCSPISGHRSVSWYQQTPGQGLQFLFEYFSETQRNKGNFPGRFSGRQFSNSRSEMNVSTLELGDSALYLCASSFRDNPYEQYFGPGTRLTVT.

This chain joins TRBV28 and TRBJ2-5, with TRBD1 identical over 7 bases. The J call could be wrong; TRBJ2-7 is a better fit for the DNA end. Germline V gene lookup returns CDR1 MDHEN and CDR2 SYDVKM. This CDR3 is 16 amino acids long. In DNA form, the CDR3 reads TGTGCCAGCAGAATACGACAGGGTCGTATTGGGGGCGAGCAGTACTTC. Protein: CASRIRQGRIGGEQYF.

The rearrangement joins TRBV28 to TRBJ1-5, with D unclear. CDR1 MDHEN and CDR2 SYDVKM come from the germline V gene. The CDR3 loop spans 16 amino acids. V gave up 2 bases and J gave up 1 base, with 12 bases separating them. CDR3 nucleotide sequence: TGTGCCAGCAGTTTAGTCTCCGGCTTCAGCAATCAGCCCCAGCATTTT. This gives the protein CASSLVSGFSNQPQHF.

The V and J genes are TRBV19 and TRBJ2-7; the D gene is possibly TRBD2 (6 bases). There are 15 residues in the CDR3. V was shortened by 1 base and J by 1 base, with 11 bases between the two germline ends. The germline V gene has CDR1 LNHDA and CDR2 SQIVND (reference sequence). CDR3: CASSIASAISYEQYF. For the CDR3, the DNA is TGTGCCAGTAGTATAGCTAGCGCAATTTCCTACGAGCAGTACTTC.

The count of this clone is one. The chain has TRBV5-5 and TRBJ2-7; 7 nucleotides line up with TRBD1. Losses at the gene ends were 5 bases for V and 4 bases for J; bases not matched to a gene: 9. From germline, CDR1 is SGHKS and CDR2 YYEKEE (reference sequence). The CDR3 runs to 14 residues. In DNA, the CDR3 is TGTGCCAGCAGTCCTACAGGGGACCCTTACGAGCAGTACTTC. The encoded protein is CASSPTGDPYEQYF.

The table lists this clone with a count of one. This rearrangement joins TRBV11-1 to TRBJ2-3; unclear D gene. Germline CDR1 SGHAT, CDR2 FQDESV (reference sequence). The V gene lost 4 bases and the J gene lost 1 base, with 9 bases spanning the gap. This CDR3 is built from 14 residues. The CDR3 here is CASSSSAGTDTQYF. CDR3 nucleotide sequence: TGTGCCAGCAGCTCCTCCGCCGGCACAGATACGCAGTATTTT.

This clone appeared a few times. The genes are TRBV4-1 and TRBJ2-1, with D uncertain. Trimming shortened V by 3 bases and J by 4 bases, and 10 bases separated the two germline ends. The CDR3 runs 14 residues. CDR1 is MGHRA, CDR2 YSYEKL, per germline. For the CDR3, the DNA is TGCGCCAGCAGCCACCAGGCGCCGTACAATGAGCAGTTCTTC. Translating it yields CASSHQAPYNEQFF.

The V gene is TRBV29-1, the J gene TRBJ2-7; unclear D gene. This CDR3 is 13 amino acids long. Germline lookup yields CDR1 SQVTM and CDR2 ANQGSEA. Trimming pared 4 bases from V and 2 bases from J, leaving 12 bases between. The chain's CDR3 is CSVAPASTYEQYF. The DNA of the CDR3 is TGCAGCGTTGCCCCCGCCAGCACCTACGAGCAGTACTTC.

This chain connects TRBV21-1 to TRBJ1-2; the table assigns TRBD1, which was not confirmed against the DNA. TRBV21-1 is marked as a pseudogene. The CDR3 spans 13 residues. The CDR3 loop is CASSNDRGHGYTF. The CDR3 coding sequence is TGTGCCAGCAGCAACGACAGGGGGCATGGCTACACCTTC.

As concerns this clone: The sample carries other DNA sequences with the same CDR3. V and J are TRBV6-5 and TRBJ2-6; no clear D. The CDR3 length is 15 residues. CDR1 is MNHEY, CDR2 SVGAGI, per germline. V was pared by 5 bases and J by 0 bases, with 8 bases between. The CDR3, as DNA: TGTGCCAGCAGTCTGGGTCTCTCTGGGGCCAACGTCCTGACTTTC. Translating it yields CASSLGLSGANVLTF.

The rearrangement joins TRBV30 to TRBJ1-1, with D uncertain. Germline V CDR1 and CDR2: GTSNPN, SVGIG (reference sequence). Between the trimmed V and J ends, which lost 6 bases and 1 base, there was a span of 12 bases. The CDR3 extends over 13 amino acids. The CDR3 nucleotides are TGTGCCTGTTCCCCGGCCACGAACACTGAAGCTTTCTTT. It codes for CACSPATNTEAFF.